The present TCR beta chain was sequenced within a study of blood T cell repertoires in COVID-19. Study-wide context: Samples taken during acute and convalescent COVID-19 were collected in the United States, Italy and Spain. In each case, the material was cDNA or gDNA derived from T cells, B-cell-depleted T cells, or PBMCs.

The CDR3 totals 15 residues. Germline CDR1 reads SGHTA; CDR2 reads FQGTGA. Worth noting for this clone: The junction and the germline gene differ at one end; a read error may be behind it.

Authors' methods: Estimates of nucleated cell counts were drawn from the amplification of reference gene primers. Some clones are missing from TCRdb's copy, which holds only in-frame ones; the method was immunoSEQ multiplex PCR. The V and J calls and clone size were taken over from that table, and D and trimming were inferred from the DNA. Among approximately 250,000 clones listed, roughly 86% were seen once. What was sequenced was peripheral blood. The chain joins TRBV7-3 to TRBJ2-1; 7 nucleotides line up with TRBD2. The source is a man aged 35-49 years with active or convalescent COVID-19. CDR3 protein: CASSLTWTRYNEQFF. CDR3 sequence (DNA): TGTGCCAGCAGCCTAACCTGGACTAGATATAATGAGCAGTTCTTC.